The subject of this entry is one T cell receptor beta chain. In the authors' workflow: Nucleated cell number was recorded as an estimate derived from reference gene primer amplification. Using immunoSEQ multiplex PCR, the repertoire was profiled, and TCRdb retains in-frame clones only, with some absent. V, J and clone size are those of that table, while D and trimming were read from the DNA. The sample includes a few hundred thousand clones, roughly 90% of them seen just once. This entry comes from a study of blood T cell repertoires in COVID-19. On the study more broadly: Researchers got acute and convalescent COVID-19 samples from the United States, Italy and Spain. The analysed material was cDNA or gDNA that came from T cells, B-cell-depleted T cells, or PBMCs.

The germline V gene has CDR1 SGHTA and CDR2 FQGNSA. Losses at the gene ends were 5 bases for V and 3 bases for J; bases not matched to a gene: 6. The CDR3 length is 14 residues. Sample: peripheral blood. The origin of this receptor is a woman under 40 with active or convalescent COVID-19. The chain has TRBV7-2 and TRBJ2-7; TRBD1 aligns across 8 bases. The CDR3 loop reads CASSARTGNYEQYF. CDR3 bases: TGTGCCAGCAGCGCCAGGACAGGGAACTACGAGCAGTACTTC.